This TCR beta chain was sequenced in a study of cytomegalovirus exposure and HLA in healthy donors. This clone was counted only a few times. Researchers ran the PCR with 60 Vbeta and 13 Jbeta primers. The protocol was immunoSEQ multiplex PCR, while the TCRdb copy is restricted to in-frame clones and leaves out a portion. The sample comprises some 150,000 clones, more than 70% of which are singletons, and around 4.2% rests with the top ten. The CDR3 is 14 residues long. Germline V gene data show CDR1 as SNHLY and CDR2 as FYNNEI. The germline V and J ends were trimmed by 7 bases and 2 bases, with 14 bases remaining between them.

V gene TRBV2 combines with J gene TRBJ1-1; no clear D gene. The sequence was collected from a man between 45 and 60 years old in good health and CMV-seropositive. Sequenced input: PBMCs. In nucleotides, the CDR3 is TGTGCCAGCACCTTCGACGGCGGAAACACTGAAGCTTTCTTT. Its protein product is CASTFDGGNTEAFF.